One sample yielded the 26 T cell receptor beta chains listed below, sequenced in a study of vaccination and CD4 T cells after COVID-19. Their recognized antigens are unknown. Sequence data for DNA of cultured CD4+ T cells were generated by the Oncomine TCR Beta short-read assay. TCRdb analysed the PCR reads with MiXCR anew, one entry per CDR3 protein. The data contain roughly 20,000 distinct CDR3 sequences, less than 40% of them singletons. The time point was: late sampling 161 to 241 days after vaccination in a few convalescent patients. The treatment: approximately nine-day PBMC culture with coronavirus spike peptide pools or control peptides (ViraFEST assay). The source was CD4+ T cells from blood, cultured in vitro, collected about 7 months after SARS-CoV-2 vaccination. The receptors originated from a human donor who had recovered from COVID-19.

In this sample, this clonotype turned up a few times. The V call is TRBV7-9, the J call TRBJ2-5; D uncertain. Looked up from germline, CDR1 is SEHNR and CDR2 is FQNEAQ (reference sequence). V was cut by 2 bases and J by 5 bases, with 12 bases left in between. The CDR3 sequence is 14 residues long. DNA of the CDR3: TGTGCCAGCAGCTTACGTCTAGATTTTGAGACCCAGTACTTC. Its translation is CASSLRLDFETQYF.

The chain recombines TRBV28 with TRBJ2-2, with D hard to call. The V gene lost 3 bases and the J gene lost 5 bases, with 10 bases spanning the gap. Germline assignment: CDR1 MDHEN and CDR2 SYDVKM. The CDR3 runs to 14 residues. The CDR3 protein is CASSFVEGTGELFF. The CDR3 DNA reads as TGTGCCAGCAGTTTTGTGGAAGGGACCGGGGAGCTGTTTTTT.

The J gene is TRBJ2-3, the V gene TRBV2; 8 positions agree with TRBD1. Trimming cost V 1 base and J 5 bases; bases outside gene matches: 11. Germline-derived CDR1 and CDR2 are SNHLY and FYNNEI. The CDR3 loop spans 17 amino acids. CDR3 nucleotides: TGTGCCAGCAGTGAAGGATGGCAGGGGGCTCGGGGAGATACGCAGTATTTT. Amino acids: CASSEGWQGARGDTQYF.

There are a few counts of this clonotype. V and J are TRBV7-2 and TRBJ1-1; D call uncertain. CDR1 is SGHTA, CDR2 FQGNSA, per germline. V shed 1 base and J shed 0 bases, with 9 bases lying between them. This CDR3 comprises 15 residues. CDR3 coding DNA: TGTGCCAGCAGCTTAGGTGGCCGATTGAACACTGAAGCTTTCTTT. Protein product: CASSLGGRLNTEAFF.

The rearrangement uses TRBV11-2 and TRBJ1-1; TRBD1 matches 9 bases. The CDR3 spans 16 residues. From germline, CDR1 is SGHAT and CDR2 FQNNGV. The trim removed 3 bases at V and 2 bases at J, leaving 7 bases unmatched. The CDR3 is CASSLYKGQGNTEAFF. The DNA of the CDR3 is TGTGCCAGCAGCTTGTACAAGGGACAGGGCAACACTGAAGCTTTCTTT.

The rearrangement joins TRBV24-1 to TRBJ2-3; D possibly uses TRBD1 or TRBD2 (5 bases each). Germline V gives CDR1 KGHDR, CDR2 SFDVKD. The CDR3 has 15 amino acids. The V end was cut by 9 bases, the J end by 5 bases, with 20 bases between. The CDR3 spells CATGANGDPGDTQYF. In DNA, the CDR3 is TGTGCCACCGGCGCCAACGGGGACCCGGGAGATACGCAGTATTTT.

The chain recombines TRBV5-6 with TRBJ2-2; 7 bases match TRBD1. The CDR3 runs to 14 residues. The germline V gene has CDR1 SGHDT and CDR2 YYEEEE. V lost 0 bases, J lost 6 bases, and 2 bases stayed unmatched. This CDR3 reads CASSLGQGAGELFF. CDR3 bases: TGTGCCAGCAGCTTGGGGCAGGGGGCCGGGGAGCTGTTTTTT. The complete variable domain, with remaining parts taken from reference TRBV5-6 and TRBJ2-2, reads DAGVTQSPTHLIKTRGQQVTLRCSPKSGHDTVSWYQQALGQGPQFIFQYYEEEERQRGNFPDRFSGHQFPNYSSELNVNALLLGDSALYLCASSLGQGAGELFFGEGSRLTVL.

This clonotype has just a few counts. V and J are TRBV20-1 and TRBJ1-1; D is unclear. Germline loops: CDR1 DFQATT, CDR2 SNEGSKA (reference sequence). V was shortened by 1 base and J by 13 bases, with 13 bases between the two germline ends. There are 11 residues in the CDR3. CDR3 sequence reads: CSARGPGLGFF. CDR3 in DNA: TGCAGTGCTAGAGGCCCGGGCCTGGGTTTCTTT.

The V and J genes are TRBV4-1 and TRBJ2-5; maybe TRBD2 (5 bases). V was trimmed by 4 bases and J by 5 bases, leaving 11 bases between them. CDR3 length: 13 amino acids. Germline CDR1 and CDR2: MGHRA and YSYEKL. The CDR3 bases are TGCGCCAGCAGCCTGGTGAGGGTGGAGACCCAGTACTTC. Protein product: CASSLVRVETQYF.

In its sample, this clonotype was seen a few times. This sequence joins TRBV6-1 and TRBJ2-3; D gene uncertain. This CDR3 comprises 13 residues. Germline V CDR1 and CDR2: MNHNS, SASEGT. V was pared by 7 bases and J by 2 bases, with 10 bases between. CDR3 sequence (DNA): TGTGCCAGCATTGGTCAGTACACAGATACGCAGTATTTT. Its protein product is CASIGQYTDTQYF.

By share, this clonotype ranks as medium-sized. J is TRBJ2-2 and V is TRBV4-1, with 12 bases that match TRBD2. The germline V gene encodes CDR1 MGHRA and CDR2 YSYEKL. With 1 base clipped from V and 4 bases from J, the junction kept 4 bases outside the gene matches. This CDR3 has 17 residues. The CDR3 loop reads CASSQASGRASTGELFF. CDR3 DNA: TGCGCCAGCAGCCAAGCTAGCGGGAGGGCCTCCACCGGGGAGCTGTTTTTT.

The rearrangement links TRBV15 to TRBJ2-5; D uncertain. Per the germline V gene, CDR1 is LNHNV and CDR2 is YYDKDF (reference sequence). CDR3 length: 12 amino acids. Trimming left V 4 bases short and J 4 bases short, with 7 bases between. CDR3 bases: TGTGCCACCAGCAACGGCGGAGAGACCCAGTACTTC. Encoded protein: CATSNGGETQYF.

V usage is TRBV7-2 and J usage is TRBJ2-7; 11 nucleotides match TRBD1. CDR3 length: 15 residues. Germline lookup yields CDR1 SGHTA and CDR2 FQGNSA. Trimming at V came to 4 bases and at J to 2 bases, leaving 4 bases not matched to a gene. CDR3 loop: CASSWRTGGAYEQYF. DNA of the CDR3: TGTGCCAGCAGCTGGAGGACAGGGGGCGCCTACGAGCAGTACTTC.

The chain employs TRBV7-2 and TRBJ1-6; 8 nucleotides align to TRBD1. Germline trimming cut 10 bases from V and 9 bases from J; bases unmatched to any gene: 11. Per the germline V gene, CDR1 is SGHTA and CDR2 is FQGNSA. The CDR3 spans 14 residues. The CDR3 protein is CAILDRDGGSPLHF. The CDR3 DNA sequence: TGTGCCATCCTGGACAGGGACGGCGGTTCACCCCTCCACTTT.

This clonotype was detected only a few times. The J gene is TRBJ1-5, the V gene TRBV6-1; D possibly corresponds to TRBD1 (5 bases). There are 13 residues in the CDR3. Germline V gives CDR1 MNHNS, CDR2 SASEGT. Trimming removed 6 bases from V and 5 bases from J, with 11 bases in between. Written as DNA, the CDR3 is TGTGCCAGCAGACGACAGTACGATCAGCCCCAGCATTTT. It encodes CASRRQYDQPQHF.

This chain joins TRBV27 and TRBJ2-1; TRBD1 matches at 7 bases. This CDR3 comprises 14 residues. The V gene end was trimmed by 6 bases and the J gene end by 9 bases; junction bases not matched to a gene: 11. Germline-derived CDR1 and CDR2 are MNHEY and SMNVEV (reference sequence). CDR3 sequence reads: CASSRRQGRGEQFF. CDR3 bases: TGTGCCAGCAGCCGAAGACAGGGTAGGGGTGAGCAGTTCTTC.

This clonotype was counted between two and nine times. The chain employs TRBV6-1 and TRBJ2-7; a weak D match, TRBD2 (5 bases). Trimming took 6 bases from V and 3 from J, leaving 12 bases between them. CDR1 and CDR2 from the germline V gene are MNHNS and SASEGT. CDR3 size: 13 residues. The CDR3 spells CASRRSGDYEQYF. The DNA for the CDR3 is TGTGCCAGCAGGCGAAGCGGTGACTACGAGCAGTACTTC.

This rearrangement joins TRBV20-1 to TRBJ2-7, with D possibly called TRBD1 or TRBD2 (5 bases each). Trimming took 0 bases from V and 2 from J, leaving 14 bases between them. The CDR3 is 15 amino acids. CDR1 DFQATT and CDR2 SNEGSKA come from the germline V gene (reference sequence). The CDR3 sequence is CSARDEIRDPYEQYF. CDR3 sequence (DNA): TGCAGTGCTAGAGATGAGATTCGGGACCCCTACGAGCAGTACTTC.

V is TRBV12-3 or TRBV12-4 and J is TRBJ1-1, with D uncertain. The CDR3 totals 12 residues. V shed 7 bases and J shed 5 bases, with 11 bases lying between them. This CDR3 reads CASNLSGTEAFF. The CDR3, as DNA: TGTGCCAGCAACCTTAGTGGAACTGAAGCTTTCTTT.

This clonotype turned up a few times. The CDR3 sequence is CASSYGSGSRDTQYF. CDR3 DNA sequence: TGTGCCAGCAGTTACGGTAGCGGGAGCCGAGATACGCAGTATTTT. The chain joins TRBV6-2 or TRBV6-3 to TRBJ2-3; TRBD2 matches 9 bases. Germline values: CDR1 MNHEY, CDR2 SVGEGT. CDR3 length: 15 residues. The trim removed 2 bases at V and 5 bases at J, leaving 5 bases unmatched.

This clonotype was counted only a few times. The genes are TRBV7-3 and TRBJ2-7, with D unclear. CDR3 length: 13 amino acids. In germline, CDR1 is SGHTA, CDR2 FQGTGA. The germline V and J ends were trimmed by 0 bases and 4 bases, with 7 bases remaining between them. CDR3 amino acids: CASSLTAGYEQYF. The CDR3 region has the DNA TGTGCCAGCAGCTTAACGGCAGGTTACGAGCAGTACTTC.

This clonotype occurred a few times. J is TRBJ2-3 and V is TRBV7-2; TRBD2 matches 8 bases. Trimming cost V 5 bases and J 0 bases; bases outside gene matches: 4. This CDR3 contains 15 residues. The germline gives CDR1 SGHTA, CDR2 FQGNSA. The CDR3: CASSGTSGSTDTQYF. CDR3 DNA: TGTGCCAGCAGCGGAACTAGCGGAAGCACAGATACGCAGTATTTT.

This clonotype was counted a few times. The chain carries TRBV7-9 and TRBJ1-5; D may be TRBD1 (5 bases). V was clipped by 1 base and J by 5 bases, with 9 bases between them. The CDR3 contains 14 residues. Germline V gives CDR1 SEHNR, CDR2 FQNEAQ (reference sequence). CDR3 residues: CASSLVGEYQPQHF. DNA for the CDR3: TGTGCCAGCAGCTTAGTGGGGGAGTATCAGCCCCAGCATTTT.

This clonotype was counted between two and nine times. The chain links TRBV6-1 to TRBJ1-2; D not certain. CDR3 length: 15 residues. Germline CDR1 MNHNS, CDR2 SASEGT. V was cut by 4 bases and J by 4 bases, with 16 bases left in between. The CDR3 reads CASSVSSQTSYGYTF. CDR3 bases: TGTGCCAGCAGTGTCTCTTCCCAGACTTCCTATGGCTACACCTTC.

The genes are TRBV19 and TRBJ2-3; no definite D call. This CDR3 contains 14 residues. V lost 1 base, J lost 3 bases, and 8 bases lay in between. The germline V gene encodes CDR1 LNHDA and CDR2 SQIVND (reference sequence). CDR3 residues: CASSIVTDTDTQYF. The CDR3 nucleotides read TGTGCCAGTAGTATAGTAACGGATACAGATACGCAGTATTTT.

This chain links TRBV7-9 with TRBJ2-1; TRBD2 matches at 9 bases. Germline V gives CDR1 SEHNR, CDR2 FQNEAQ (reference sequence). CDR3 length: 14 amino acids. J lost 7 bases, V lost 4 bases, and 5 bases had no gene match. The CDR3 coding sequence is TGTGCCAGCAGCTCGGGGACTAGCAGGAATGAGCAGTTCTTC. Protein sequence: CASSSGTSRNEQFF.